The 30 T cell receptor beta chains below come from one sample, sequenced in a study of blood T cell repertoires in COVID-19. The method was immunoSEQ multiplex PCR; TCRdb's version includes in-frame clones alone and lacks a portion of them. The repertoire holds a few hundred thousand clones, with 70% to 90% as singletons. The material sequenced was peripheral blood. The receptors stem from a woman aged 45-59 years with COVID-19, enrolled during active disease.

This clone was observed once. The V call is TRBV19, the J call TRBJ2-4, with a possible D match to TRBD1 (7 bases). The CDR3 loop spans 15 amino acids. Germline V gene lookup returns CDR1 LNHDA and CDR2 SQIVND (reference sequence). V lost 3 bases and J lost 13, with 22 bases in between. The CDR3 nucleotides read TGTGCCAGTAGTATTTGGAGGGGGACAGCACAACAACAGTACTTC. It codes for CASSIWRGTAQQQYF.

This clone was counted a single time. The chain recombines TRBV5-1 with TRBJ1-2; tentative D call: TRBD1 (5 bases). The CDR3 consists of 14 residues. V lost 4 bases and J lost 5, with 15 bases in between. Germline CDR1 SGHRS, CDR2 YFSETQ. This chain's CDR3 is CASSRSIGDYGYTF. Written as DNA, the CDR3 is TGCGCCAGCAGCAGGAGTATAGGGGATTATGGCTACACCTTC.

The rearrangement links TRBV21-1 to TRBJ1-6. TRBV21-1 is a recognized pseudogene. The CDR3 is 13 amino acids. Here the CDR3 reads CASSKEGGVPLHF. The DNA for the CDR3 is TGTGCCAGCAGCAAAGAAGGGGGGGTCCCCCTCCACTTT.

The chain uses TRBV24-1 and TRBJ2-3, with D possibly being TRBD2 (5 bases). CDR3 size: 16 residues. V lost 4 bases and J 3 bases, leaving 16 bases between the germline ends. Germline V lookup: CDR1 KGHDR, CDR2 SFDVKD. The CDR3 DNA reads TGTGCCACCAGTGACCTTGAGGCGGGTCTTACAGATACGCAGTATTTT. This translates into CATSDLEAGLTDTQYF.

The chain has TRBV4-2 and TRBJ2-1, with 15 bases lining up with TRBD2. Germline values: CDR1 LGHNA, CDR2 YNFKEQ. V trimming: 5 bases; J trimming: 8 bases; junction bases outside the gene matches: 10. The CDR3 sequence is 17 residues long. This CDR3 reads CASSSEGLAGGPDEQFF. The DNA of the CDR3 is TGTGCCAGCAGCTCCGAAGGACTAGCGGGGGGGCCGGATGAGCAGTTCTTC.

This clone was counted a single time. The same CDR3 is also encoded by other DNA sequences in this sample. The chain has TRBV7-2 and TRBJ2-5, with 7 positions matching TRBD1. Per the germline V gene, CDR1 is SGHTA and CDR2 is FQGNSA. This CDR3 region has 15 residues. With 3 bases clipped from V and 2 bases from J, the junction kept 6 bases outside the gene matches. In nucleotides, the CDR3 is TGTGCCAGCAGCTTTCTACGGGACAGTCAAGAGACCCAGTACTTC. Its translation is CASSFLRDSQETQYF.

The V gene is TRBV2, the J gene TRBJ1-5; 8 nucleotides match TRBD1. Germline V gene lookup returns CDR1 SNHLY and CDR2 FYNNEI. CDR3 length: 14 residues. Trimming took 6 bases from V and 4 from J; bases not matched to a gene: 5. For the CDR3, the DNA is TGTGCCAGCAGGTTTAACAGGGGGAATCAGCCCCAGCATTTT. It is translated as CASRFNRGNQPQHF.

This rearrangement joins TRBV6-5 to TRBJ2-4, with 9 bases aligning to TRBD2. From germline, CDR1 is MNHEY and CDR2 SVGAGI. CDR3 size: 16 residues. With 0 bases clipped from V and 2 bases from J, the junction kept 2 bases outside the gene matches. DNA of the CDR3: TGTGCCAGCAGTTACTCGCGGGGGGGGACCAAAAACATTCAGTACTTC. Translating it yields CASSYSRGGTKNIQYF.

The rearrangement links TRBV2 to TRBJ2-1; 7 bases are shared with TRBD2. The CDR3 consists of 15 residues. CDR1 is SNHLY, CDR2 FYNNEI, per germline. Trimming at V came to 1 base and at J to 2 bases, leaving 2 bases not matched to a gene. The CDR3 is CASSEGGGAYNEQFF. CDR3 DNA: TGTGCCAGCAGTGAAGGTGGGGGGGCCTACAATGAGCAGTTCTTC.

The chain has TRBV30 and TRBJ1-5, with no clear D. From germline, CDR1 is GTSNPN and CDR2 SVGIG (reference sequence). The CDR3 is 14 residues long. The V and J ends lost 2 bases and 4 bases respectively, with 12 bases between them. The CDR3 bases are TGTGCCTGGAGTCGTGGTGGAGGAAATCAGCCCCAGCATTTT. Its translation: CAWSRGGGNQPQHF. Complete variable domain (other parts from reference TRBV30 and TRBJ1-5): SQTIHQWPATLVQPVGSPLSLECTVEGTSNPNLYWYRQAAGRGLQLLFYSVGIGQISSEVPQNLSASRPQDRQFILSSKKLLLSDSGFYLCAWSRGGGNQPQHFGDGTRLSIL.

This clone was seen only a few times. This sequence joins TRBV6-2 or TRBV6-3 and TRBJ2-3; 8 bases fit TRBD2. CDR1 and CDR2 from the germline V gene are MNHEY and SVGEGT. CDR3 length: 14 residues. Trimming removed 2 bases from V and 8 bases from J; junction bases left unmatched: 6. CDR3 region: CASSYGSGGGTQYF. The DNA of the CDR3 is TGTGCCAGCAGTTACGGCAGCGGGGGAGGTACGCAGTATTTT.

In its sample, this clone was seen once. The CDR3 loop is CASSYGGGGENNEQFF. The DNA for the CDR3 is TGCGCCAGCAGCTATGGCGGGGGTGGGGAAAACAATGAGCAGTTCTTC. V is TRBV5-1 and J is TRBJ2-1; 7 bases agree with TRBD2. This CDR3 has 16 residues. CDR1 and CDR2 (germline): SGHRS, YFSETQ. Trimming cost V 3 bases and J 5 bases; bases outside gene matches: 11.

This chain links TRBV6-5 with TRBJ1-6; D may be TRBD1 (6 bases). Germline CDR1 and CDR2: MNHEY and SVGAGI. Trimming stripped 8 bases from V and 5 bases from J, with 13 bases between. The CDR3 consists of 14 residues. The CDR3 region has the DNA TGTGCCAGCTCAACAGGGATGGATAATTCACCCCTCCACTTT. Residues: CASSTGMDNSPLHF.

The chain is built from TRBV18 and TRBJ1-1; 7 nucleotides agree with TRBD1. The germline V gene has CDR1 KGHSH and CDR2 LQKENI. The ends lost 3 bases at V and 2 bases at J; junction bases unmatched: 6. The CDR3 totals 15 residues. In DNA, the CDR3 is TGTGCCAGCTCACCGACCGGGACAGATAACACTGAAGCTTTCTTT. Amino acid sequence: CASSPTGTDNTEAFF.

This chain links TRBV5-8 with TRBJ1-3; D might be TRBD1 (5 bases). CDR3 length: 13 residues. V lost 7 bases, J lost 2 bases, and 10 bases lay in between. The germline V gene encodes CDR1 SGHTS and CDR2 YDEGEE. The CDR3 region has the DNA TGTGCCAGCTTCGGGGGAACTGGAAACACCATATATTTT. It yields the protein CASFGGTGNTIYF.

The chain uses TRBV28 and TRBJ2-4, with 8 bases aligning to TRBD2. V dropped 5 bases and J dropped 7; count of bases not matched to a gene: 4. This CDR3 comprises 13 residues. In germline, CDR1 is MDHEN, CDR2 SYDVKM. CDR3 residues: CASSPSGGNIQYF. CDR3 DNA: TGTGCCAGCAGTCCGTCGGGAGGGAACATTCAGTACTTC.

V is TRBV5-1 and J is TRBJ1-5, with 7 bases aligning to TRBD1. With 0 bases clipped from V and 5 bases from J, the junction kept 2 bases outside the gene matches. Germline CDR1 is SGHRS and CDR2 is YFSETQ. This CDR3 region has 14 residues. The CDR3 DNA sequence: TGCGCCAGCAGCTTGGACAGGGGAGATCAGCCCCAGCATTTT. This encodes CASSLDRGDQPQHF.

This clone was picked up one time. The rearrangement links TRBV6-5 to TRBJ2-7; 9 bases agree with TRBD1. Germline CDR1 is MNHEY and CDR2 is SVGAGI. The V gene end was trimmed by 0 bases and the J gene end by 5 bases; junction bases not matched to a gene: 5. This CDR3 has 15 residues. The CDR3 reads CASSYSGTGWDEQYF. The CDR3, as DNA: TGTGCCAGCAGTTACTCGGGGACAGGGTGGGACGAGCAGTACTTC.

The chain joins TRBV25-1 to TRBJ1-2, with D hard to call. Germline CDR1 is MGHDK and CDR2 is SYGVNS. V lost 4 bases and J 4 bases, leaving 10 bases between the germline ends. This CDR3 spans 13 amino acids. The CDR3 protein is CASSVHPRYGYTF. CDR3 sequence (DNA): TGTGCCAGCAGTGTGCACCCGCGCTATGGCTACACCTTC.

The J gene is TRBJ1-1, the V gene TRBV2; 12 nucleotides align to TRBD1. The V gene's germline CDR1 is SNHLY and CDR2 FYNNEI. This CDR3 has 14 residues. With V trimmed by 7 bases and J by 6 bases, 6 bases remained unmatched. CDR3: CASKGTGGEAEAFF. For the CDR3, the DNA is TGTGCCAGCAAGGGGACAGGGGGCGAAGCTGAAGCTTTCTTT.

The chain combines TRBV2 with TRBJ1-1; D may be TRBD1 (5 bases). The CDR3 spans 13 residues. V gave up 4 bases and J gave up 3 bases, with 9 bases separating them. Germline assignment: CDR1 SNHLY and CDR2 FYNNEI. The CDR3 loop is CASSGRVDTEAFF. In DNA form, the CDR3 reads TGTGCCAGCAGTGGCAGGGTTGACACTGAAGCTTTCTTT. The full variable domain, completed using reference TRBV2 and TRBJ1-1, is EPEVTQTPSHQVTQMGQEVILRCVPISNHLYFYWYRQILGQKVEFLVSFYNNEISEKSEIFDDQFSVERPDGSNFTLKIRSTKLEDSAMYFCASSGRVDTEAFFGQGTRLTVV.

V is TRBV5-1 and J is TRBJ2-1; 11 bases fit TRBD2. This CDR3 region has 16 residues. Per the germline V gene, CDR1 is SGHRS and CDR2 is YFSETQ. The V segment lost 3 bases and the J segment 7 bases; nucleotides outside the gene matches: 9. The CDR3 here is CASSSTSGGSQNEQFF. The CDR3, as DNA: TGCGCCAGCAGCTCTACTAGCGGGGGTTCTCAGAATGAGCAGTTCTTC.

The genes are TRBV25-1 and TRBJ2-1; tentatively, D is TRBD2 (5 bases). This CDR3 spans 11 amino acids. Trimming left V 5 bases short and J 11 bases short, with 10 bases between. CDR1 MGHDK and CDR2 SYGVNS come from the germline V gene. CDR3 nucleotide sequence: TGTGCCAGCAGTAATGCGGGTCAGCAGTTCTTC. Its translation: CASSNAGQQFF. Filled out from reference TRBV25-1 and TRBJ2-1, the complete variable domain reads EADIYQTPRYLVIGTGKKITLECSQTMGHDKMYWYQQDPGMELHLIHYSYGVNSTEKGDLSSESTVSRIRTEHFPLTLESARPSHTSQYLCASSNAGQQFFGPGTRLTVL.

The genes are TRBV6-4 and TRBJ1-2; 7 bases agree with TRBD1. V was clipped by 2 bases and J by 4 bases; unmatched bases: 10. The CDR3 totals 16 residues. Germline lookup yields CDR1 MRHNA and CDR2 SNTAGT. The CDR3 protein is CASSDTRQGIRYGYTF. In DNA form, the CDR3 reads TGTGCCAGCAGTGACACCAGACAGGGTATCCGCTATGGCTACACCTTC.

V usage is TRBV3-1 (or the pseudogene TRBV3-2) and J usage is TRBJ2-3; no definite D call. V lost 4 bases and J 6 bases, leaving 8 bases between the germline ends. The CDR3 extends over 12 amino acids. From germline, CDR1 is LGHDT and CDR2 YNNKEL (reference sequence). CDR3 loop: CASSPSLDTQYF. CDR3 coding DNA: TGTGCCAGCAGCCCGTCCTTGGATACGCAGTATTTT.

The CDR3 is CASSEGPAGLDEQFF. The CDR3 coding sequence is TGTGCCAGCAGTGAGGGGCCAGCGGGGTTAGATGAGCAGTTCTTC. The chain links TRBV6-1 to TRBJ2-1; 7 bases are shared with TRBD2. J gave up 8 bases and V 3 bases, and 10 bases lay outside the gene matches. The germline CDR1 and CDR2 sequences are MNHNS and SASEGT. The CDR3 runs to 15 residues.

A note on this clone: A read error may produce the germline difference seen at one junction end. The chain links TRBV6-5 to TRBJ1-2; possibly TRBD1 for D (6 bases). Germline CDR1 and CDR2: MNHEY and SVGAGI. The CDR3 length is 12 residues. The CDR3 loop reads CASSYSQGTFSF. CDR3 DNA sequence: TGTGCCAGCAGTTACTCTCAGGGGACCTTCTCCTTC.

The genes are TRBV28 and TRBJ2-7; D is perhaps TRBD1 (5 bases). The CDR3 has 13 amino acids. Germline V CDR1 and CDR2: MDHEN, SYDVKM. V was clipped by 5 bases and J by 2 bases, with 10 bases between them. The CDR3 loop is CASSNLGPYEQYF. The CDR3 DNA reads as TGTGCCAGCAGTAACCTGGGGCCCTACGAGCAGTACTTC.

This clone came up once. The rearrangement links TRBV11-3 to TRBJ2-5; no reliable D call. Per germline, CDR1 SGHNT and CDR2 YENEEA. The germline V and J ends were trimmed by 5 bases and 4 bases, with 14 bases remaining between them. This CDR3 region has 14 residues. This CDR3 reads CASSPTAASETQYF. Here the CDR3 DNA reads TGTGCCAGCAGCCCCACGGCAGCGTCAGAGACCCAGTACTTC.

This chain links TRBV4-2 with TRBJ2-4, with D perhaps matching TRBD2 (7 bases). The germline V gene has CDR1 LGHNA and CDR2 YNFKEQ. The CDR3 is 19 residues long. Trimming took off 0 bases at V and 0 bases at J, with 18 bases between the two ends. CDR3: CASSQERGGSKLAKNIQYF. CDR3 sequence (DNA): TGTGCCAGCAGCCAAGAAAGGGGGGGGAGCAAACTAGCCAAAAACATTCAGTACTTC.